This TCR beta chain is drawn from a study of identical twins. CDR3 size: 15 residues. Germline CDR1 and CDR2: LGHDT and YNNKEL (reference sequence). Trimming cost V 0 bases and J 9 bases, with 15 bases left between them. MiXCR, applied by TCRdb to the 5' RACE reads, yields one record per CDR3 protein. The table shows hundreds of thousands of distinct CDR3 sequences, with around a tenth occurring only once. Sequenced: memory (CD45RO+) T cells sorted from blood. The J gene is TRBJ2-1, the V gene TRBV3-1; D is undetermined. This receptor was identified in a young woman in good health. The CDR3 loop reads CASSQDQWAEGEQFF. The DNA of the CDR3 is TGTGCCAGCAGCCAAGATCAATGGGCGGAAGGTGAGCAGTTCTTC.